The text below deals with one TCR beta chain. The record originates from a study of control samples from healthy donors and cancer patients. TCRdb's copy holds only in-frame clones and misses some; the assay was immunoSEQ multiplex PCR. Here the sample spans tens of thousands of clones, roughly 89% being singletons. This clonotype was sampled from a woman between 45 and 65 years old with colorectal cancer. What was sequenced was PBMCs.

The CDR3 DNA reads as TGTGCCAGCAGCTTACAGGGTACTACTAACTATGGCTACACCTTC. It specifies CASSLQGTTNYGYTF. The rearrangement joins TRBV7-2 to TRBJ1-2; possibly TRBD1 for D (5 bases). The CDR3 loop spans 15 amino acids. The V gene's germline CDR1 is SGHTA and CDR2 FQGNSA. V was pared by 2 bases and J by 0 bases, with 10 bases between.